The 26 T cell receptor beta chains in this list originate from one sample, sequenced in a study of T-cell memory formation after mild COVID-19. One entry per CDR3 protein results from TCRdb running MiXCR on the 5' RACE reads. The table includes almost 550,000 distinct CDR3 sequences, around 21% detected once. What was sequenced was PBMCs or a T cell subset sorted from them (not recorded which). The receptors were gathered from an adult woman who had mild COVID-19 (a few samples of this study predate the infection). Cell type and time point are not known.

V and J are TRBV29-1 and TRBJ1-1, with a weak D call TRBD1 (6 bases). Germline V lookup: CDR1 SQVTM, CDR2 ANQGSEA. The CDR3 is 15 residues long. The CDR3 DNA is TGCAGGGGGTCAACAGGGCCGGGTTCGAACACTGAAGCTTTCTTT. It is translated as CRGSTGPGSNTEAFF.

V usage is TRBV12-3 or TRBV12-4 and J usage is TRBJ1-2, with unresolved D. CDR3 length equals 13 residues. V lost 6 bases, J lost 6 bases, and 14 bases lay in between. CDR3 nucleotides: TGTGCCAGCAGCAGAATTAGTTCGGATGGCTACACCTTC. Translated, it gives CASSRISSDGYTF.

This clonotype showed up just a few times. The rearrangement joins TRBV4-3 to TRBJ2-3; D is possibly TRBD2 (6 bases). The length of the CDR3 is 20 residues. The V gene lost 3 bases and the J gene lost 4 bases, with 29 bases spanning the gap. From germline, CDR1 is LGHNA and CDR2 YSLEER. The DNA for the CDR3 is TGCGCCAGCAGCCAGCTTATCTCCGCTAGGGACTTCTCGCCTTCAGATACGCAGTATTTT. It translates to CASSQLISARDFSPSDTQYF.

The chain has TRBV12-3 or TRBV12-4 and TRBJ2-3, with 7 bases aligning to TRBD1. This CDR3 has 15 amino acids. J was trimmed by 2 bases and V by 6 bases; bases with no gene match: 8. CDR3 protein: CASSPGTANTDTQYF. CDR3 sequence (DNA): TGTGCCAGCAGCCCCGGGACAGCGAACACAGATACGCAGTATTTT.

The chain carries TRBV20-1 and TRBJ1-6; D is possibly TRBD1 (6 bases). This CDR3 has 16 residues. V lost 1 base and J 7 bases, leaving 17 bases between the germline ends. Germline V gene lookup returns CDR1 DFQATT and CDR2 SNEGSKA (reference sequence). This CDR3 reads CSARGPPGHWNSPLHF. CDR3 in DNA: TGCAGTGCTAGAGGGCCCCCGGGACATTGGAATTCACCCCTCCACTTT.

The DNA of the CDR3 is TGTGCCGGGGGGGACAGGGGCTCTGAAGCTTTCTTT. Its translation is CAGGDRGSEAFF. The genes are TRBV2 and TRBJ1-1; 10 nucleotides match TRBD1. Per the germline V gene, CDR1 is SNHLY and CDR2 is FYNNEI. After removal of 11 bases from V and 6 bases from J, the junction contained 6 bases not matched to a gene. CDR3 length: 12 amino acids.

With regard to this clonotype: One end of the junction varies from germline; a read error may be responsible. The CDR3 here is CASSSGGSGELFF. The CDR3, as DNA: TGCGCCAGCAGCTCTGGGGGCTCCGGGGAGCTGTTTTTT. The V gene is TRBV7-6, the J gene TRBJ2-2, with D perhaps TRBD1 (6 bases). The CDR3 runs 13 residues. Germline lookup yields CDR1 SGHVS and CDR2 FNYEAQ.

This clonotype turned up a few times. This rearrangement joins TRBV5-1 to TRBJ1-1; D gene uncertain. Germline V lookup: CDR1 SGHRS, CDR2 YFSETQ. The CDR3 is made up of 15 amino acids. Trimming cost V 3 bases and J 2 bases, with 14 bases left between them. CDR3 sequence (DNA): TGCGCCAGCAGCTACTCCCCCACTGATAACACTGAAGCTTTCTTT. Translating gives CASSYSPTDNTEAFF.

In this sample, this clonotype turned up a few times. The V gene is TRBV5-4, the J gene TRBJ2-5; 7 bases line up with TRBD2. CDR3 length equals 15 residues. Germline assignment: CDR1 SGHNT and CDR2 YYREEE (reference sequence). V shed 6 bases, J shed 5 bases, and the junction held 13 bases outside the gene matches. CDR3 loop: CASTERTSVRETQYF. CDR3 DNA sequence: TGTGCCAGCACCGAGAGAACTAGCGTACGGGAGACCCAGTACTTC.

This clonotype has more than one count but fewer than ten. The chain carries TRBV6-2 or TRBV6-3 and TRBJ1-2, with TRBD1 as a possible D gene (6 bases). Germline CDR1 MNHEY, CDR2 SVGEGT. The CDR3 covers 13 residues. Deletions cut 7 bases from V and 2 bases from J, with 11 bases between. CDR3 region: CASTPTGNYGYTF. CDR3 in DNA: TGTGCCAGCACCCCAACAGGGAACTATGGCTACACCTTC.

The rearrangement uses TRBV7-9 and TRBJ2-1; the match to TRBD2 covers 13 bases. The V segment lost 5 bases and the J segment 0 bases; nucleotides outside the gene matches: 4. The CDR3 length is 17 residues. Germline loops: CDR1 SEHNR, CDR2 FQNEAQ (reference sequence). Here the CDR3 reads CASSATSGGASYNEQFF. The CDR3 bases are TGTGCCAGCAGCGCTACTAGCGGGGGGGCCTCCTACAATGAGCAGTTCTTC.

This clonotype has a handful of counts. The rearrangement uses TRBV4-1 and TRBJ2-1; 15 nucleotides agree with TRBD2. The germline V gene has CDR1 MGHRA and CDR2 YSYEKL. This CDR3 spans 19 amino acids. Trimming cost V 1 base and J 1 base; bases outside gene matches: 5. CDR3 bases: TGCGCCAGCAGCCAAGCGGGACTAGCGGGGGGTTTGTCCTACAATGAGCAGTTCTTC. Residues: CASSQAGLAGGLSYNEQFF.

The chain is built from TRBV2 and TRBJ2-1; 10 positions agree with TRBD2. This CDR3 has 15 residues. In germline, CDR1 is SNHLY, CDR2 FYNNEI. V was pared by 6 bases and J by 5 bases, with 7 bases of the junction left unmatched. DNA of the CDR3: TGTGCCAGCAGAGCCGCTAGCGGGGGCCACAATGAGCAGTTCTTC. It is translated as CASRAASGGHNEQFF.

This sequence joins TRBV7-2 and TRBJ1-1; tentative D call: TRBD1 (5 bases). The CDR3 totals 13 residues. Germline lookup yields CDR1 SGHTA and CDR2 FQGNSA. Trimming removed 0 bases at V and 6 bases at J, with 8 bases between. CDR3 residues: CASSLAGTSEAFF. For the CDR3, the DNA is TGTGCCAGCAGCTTAGCAGGGACGTCTGAAGCTTTCTTT. The full variable domain, in which reference TRBV7-2 and TRBJ1-1 provide the parts outside the CDR3, is GAGVSQSPSNKVTEKGKDVELRCDPISGHTALYWYRQSLGQGLEFLIYFQGNSAPDKSGLPSDRFSAERTGGSVSTLTIQRTQQEDSAVYLCASSLAGTSEAFFGQGTRLTVV.

The V and J genes are TRBV7-9 and TRBJ2-5, with D unresolved. The germline V and J ends were trimmed by 4 bases and 5 bases, with 11 bases remaining between them. This CDR3 contains 13 residues. The germline V gene encodes CDR1 SEHNR and CDR2 FQNEAQ (reference sequence). The CDR3 sequence is CASSYPDRETQYF. In nucleotides, the CDR3 is TGTGCCAGCAGCTACCCTGATCGGGAGACCCAGTACTTC.

V usage is TRBV19 and J usage is TRBJ1-3; tentative D call: TRBD1 (6 bases). The CDR3 is 16 residues long. CDR1 LNHDA and CDR2 SQIVND come from the germline V gene (reference sequence). V shed 10 bases and J shed 0 bases, with 19 bases lying between them. CDR3: CATQMTGGFSGNTIYF. Here the CDR3 DNA reads TGTGCCACCCAAATGACAGGCGGCTTCTCTGGAAACACCATATATTTT. Based on the CDR3 plus reference TRBV19 and TRBJ1-3, the full variable domain is DGGITQSPKYLFRKEGQNVTLSCEQNLNHDAMYWYRQDPGQGLRLIYYSQIVNDFQKGDIAEGYSVSREKKESFPLTVTSAQKNPTAFYLCATQMTGGFSGNTIYFGEGSWLTVV.

This sequence joins TRBV6-2 or TRBV6-3 and TRBJ2-7; D remains unclear. The V and J ends lost 0 bases and 4 bases respectively, with 10 bases between them. CDR1 MNHEY and CDR2 SVGEGT come from the germline V gene. CDR3 size: 14 residues. CDR3 sequence (DNA): TGTGCCAGCAGTTACTCCCTAGACGGGTACGAGCAGTACTTC. Its protein product is CASSYSLDGYEQYF.

The chain uses TRBV11-1 and TRBJ2-3; 9 bases fit TRBD1. Germline CDR1 is SGHAT and CDR2 is FQDESV (reference sequence). After removal of 4 bases from V and 4 bases from J, the junction contained 9 bases not matched to a gene. The CDR3 is made up of 16 amino acids. The CDR3 is CASSYEQGAKADTQYF. Here the CDR3 DNA reads TGTGCCAGCAGCTATGAACAGGGGGCTAAAGCAGATACGCAGTATTTT. Together with reference TRBV11-1 and TRBJ2-3, the CDR3 gives the full variable domain: EAEVAQSPRYKITEKSQAVAFWCDPISGHATLYWYRQILGQGPELLVQFQDESVVDDSQLPKDRFSAERLKGVDSTLKIQPAELGDSAMYLCASSYEQGAKADTQYFGPGTRLTVL.

The V call is TRBV6-5, the J call TRBJ2-2, with D perhaps matching TRBD1 or TRBD2 (5 bases each). Germline CDR1 reads MNHEY; CDR2 reads SVGAGI. With 3 bases removed from V and 4 bases from J, the gap between germline ends came to 12 bases. The CDR3 contains 15 residues. CDR3 sequence reads: CASSYLGAGTGELFF. The CDR3 DNA sequence: TGTGCCAGCAGTTATCTAGGGGCGGGCACCGGGGAGCTGTTTTTT.

This clonotype was detected only a few times. The chain is built from TRBV20-1 and TRBJ2-3; D remains unclear. The CDR3 extends over 11 amino acids. V was trimmed by 4 bases and J by 5 bases, leaving 7 bases between them. CDR1 and CDR2 from the germline V gene are DFQATT and SNEGSKA (reference sequence). CDR3 bases: TGCAGTGCTACCAGACGAGATACGCAGTATTTT. Its protein product is CSATRRDTQYF.

A few counts support this clonotype. This chain connects TRBV27 to TRBJ2-7; D may correspond to TRBD1 or TRBD2 (6 bases each). CDR3 length: 15 amino acids. Germline-derived CDR1 and CDR2 are MNHEY and SMNVEV (reference sequence). Trimming shortened V by 3 bases and J by 0 bases, and 12 bases separated the two germline ends. Written as DNA, the CDR3 is TGTGCCAGCAGTTTCGGGGGCAGGAGCTCCTACGAGCAGTACTTC. Translating it yields CASSFGGRSSYEQYF.

The chain uses TRBV6-5 and TRBJ1-2; 9 bases line up with TRBD1. Germline V gene data show CDR1 as MNHEY and CDR2 as SVGAGI. The CDR3 totals 13 residues. The V and J ends lost 4 bases and 5 bases, in that order; junction bases with no gene match: 2. The CDR3 protein is CASSWDREYGYTF. As DNA, the CDR3 is TGTGCCAGCAGTTGGGACAGGGAGTATGGCTACACCTTC.

This clonotype was seen a handful of times. The chain combines TRBV29-1 with TRBJ2-7; possibly TRBD1 or TRBD2 for D (6 bases each). This CDR3 contains 15 residues. Germline CDR1 reads SQVTM; CDR2 reads ANQGSEA. V lost 5 bases and J lost 1, with 18 bases in between. CDR3: CSVIPAGGGSYEQYF. In DNA form, the CDR3 reads TGCAGCGTTATCCCAGCCGGAGGGGGATCCTACGAGCAGTACTTC.

The chain has TRBV7-8 and TRBJ1-2; possible D gene TRBD1, 5 bases. The germline gives CDR1 SGHVS, CDR2 FQNEAQ. This CDR3 spans 13 amino acids. Trimming removed 6 bases from V and 8 bases from J, with 16 bases in between. For the CDR3, the DNA is TGTGCCAGCAGAAGAGGGACTGCCTCGGGCTACACCTTC. Amino acid sequence: CASRRGTASGYTF.

V is TRBV3-1 and J is TRBJ2-5; TRBD2 might be the D (5 bases). This CDR3 has 14 amino acids. Trimming took off 2 bases at V and 5 bases at J, with 12 bases between the two ends. Germline-derived CDR1 and CDR2 are LGHDT and YNNKEL (reference sequence). The chain's CDR3 is CASSQFLAEETQYF. The CDR3 DNA is TGTGCCAGCAGCCAATTTCTAGCTGAGGAGACCCAGTACTTC.

This clonotype was picked up a small number of times. The J gene is TRBJ2-4, the V gene TRBV18; 7 bases align to TRBD1. Germline lookup yields CDR1 KGHSH and CDR2 LQKENI. The CDR3 sequence is 15 residues long. Trimming cost V 1 base and J 0 bases; bases outside gene matches: 0. This CDR3 reads CASSPQGAAKNIQYF. For the CDR3, the DNA is TGTGCCAGCTCACCACAGGGGGCAGCCAAAAACATTCAGTACTTC.